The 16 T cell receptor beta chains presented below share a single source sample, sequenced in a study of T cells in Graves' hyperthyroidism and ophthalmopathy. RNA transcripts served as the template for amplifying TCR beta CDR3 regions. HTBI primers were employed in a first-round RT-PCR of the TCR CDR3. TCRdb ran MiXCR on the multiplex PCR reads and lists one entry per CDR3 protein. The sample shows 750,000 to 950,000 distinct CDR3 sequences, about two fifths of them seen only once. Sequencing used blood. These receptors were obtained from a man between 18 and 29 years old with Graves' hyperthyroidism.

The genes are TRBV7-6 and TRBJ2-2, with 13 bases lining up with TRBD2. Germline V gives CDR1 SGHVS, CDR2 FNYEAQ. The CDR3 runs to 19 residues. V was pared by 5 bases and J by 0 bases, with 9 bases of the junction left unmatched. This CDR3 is CASSVRTSGSAANTGELFF. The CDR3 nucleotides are TGTGCCAGCAGCGTCAGGACTAGCGGGAGTGCAGCGAACACCGGGGAGCTGTTTTTT.

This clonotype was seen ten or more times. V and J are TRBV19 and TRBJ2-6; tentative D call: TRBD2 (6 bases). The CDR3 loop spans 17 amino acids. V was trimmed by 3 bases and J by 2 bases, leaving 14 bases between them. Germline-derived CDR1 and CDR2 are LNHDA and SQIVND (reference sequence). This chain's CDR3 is CASSMEPGGTGANVLTF. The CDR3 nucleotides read TGTGCCAGTAGTATGGAGCCTGGAGGGACTGGGGCCAACGTCCTGACTTTC.

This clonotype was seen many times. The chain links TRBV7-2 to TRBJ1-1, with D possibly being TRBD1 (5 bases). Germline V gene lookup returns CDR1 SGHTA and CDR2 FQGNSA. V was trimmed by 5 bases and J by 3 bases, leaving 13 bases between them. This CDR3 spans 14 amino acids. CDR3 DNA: TGTGCCAGCAGCCCCAGTCGGGGGGACACTGAAGCTTTCTTT. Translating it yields CASSPSRGDTEAFF.

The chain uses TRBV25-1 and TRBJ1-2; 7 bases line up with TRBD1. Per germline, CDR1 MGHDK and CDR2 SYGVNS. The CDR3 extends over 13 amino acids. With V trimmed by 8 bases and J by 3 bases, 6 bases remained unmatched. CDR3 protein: CASSETGHYGYTF. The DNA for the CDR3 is TGTGCCAGCTCCGAGACAGGGCACTATGGCTACACCTTC.

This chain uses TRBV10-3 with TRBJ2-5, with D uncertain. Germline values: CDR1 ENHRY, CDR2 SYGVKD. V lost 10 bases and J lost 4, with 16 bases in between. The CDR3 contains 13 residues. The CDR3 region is CASTVTRIETQYF. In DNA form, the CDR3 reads TGTGCCAGCACGGTCACAAGGATAGAGACCCAGTACTTC.

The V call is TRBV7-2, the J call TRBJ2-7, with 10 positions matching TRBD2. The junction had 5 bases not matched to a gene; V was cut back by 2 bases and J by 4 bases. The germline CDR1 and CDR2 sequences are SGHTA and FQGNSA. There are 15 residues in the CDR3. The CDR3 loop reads CASSLQLAGMYEQYF. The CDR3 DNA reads TGTGCCAGCAGCTTACAACTAGCGGGGATGTACGAGCAGTACTTC.

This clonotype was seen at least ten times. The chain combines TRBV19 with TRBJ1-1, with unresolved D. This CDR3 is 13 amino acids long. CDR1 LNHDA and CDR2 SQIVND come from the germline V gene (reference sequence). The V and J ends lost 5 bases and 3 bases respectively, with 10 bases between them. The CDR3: CASSSQAYTEAFF. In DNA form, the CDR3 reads TGTGCCAGTAGTTCCCAGGCGTACACTGAAGCTTTCTTT.

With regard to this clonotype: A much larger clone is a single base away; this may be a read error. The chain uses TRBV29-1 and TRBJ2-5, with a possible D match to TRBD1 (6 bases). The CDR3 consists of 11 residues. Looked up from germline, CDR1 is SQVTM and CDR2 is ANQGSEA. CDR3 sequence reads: CSAGAQETRYF. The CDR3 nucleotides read TGCAGCGCAGGGGCCCAAGAGACCCGGTACTTC.

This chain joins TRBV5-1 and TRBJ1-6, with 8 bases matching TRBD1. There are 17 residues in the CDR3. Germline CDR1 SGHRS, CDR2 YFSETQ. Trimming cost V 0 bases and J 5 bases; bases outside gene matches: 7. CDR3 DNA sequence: TGCGCCAGCAGCTTGGGGGCGGACAGGGCGAATAATTCACCCCTCCACTTT. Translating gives CASSLGADRANNSPLHF.

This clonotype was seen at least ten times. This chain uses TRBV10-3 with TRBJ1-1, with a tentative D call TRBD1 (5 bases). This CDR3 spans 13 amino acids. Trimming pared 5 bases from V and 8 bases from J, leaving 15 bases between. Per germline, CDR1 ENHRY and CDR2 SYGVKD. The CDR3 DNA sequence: TGTGCCATCAGTCGGGACGGTAACAAGGAAGCTTTCTTT. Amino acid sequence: CAISRDGNKEAFF.

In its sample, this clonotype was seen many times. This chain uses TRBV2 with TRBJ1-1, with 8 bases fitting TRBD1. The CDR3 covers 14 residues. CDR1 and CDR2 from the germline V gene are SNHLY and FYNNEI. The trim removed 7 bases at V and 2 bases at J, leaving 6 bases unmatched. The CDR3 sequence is CASTWTGSNTEAFF. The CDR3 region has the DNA TGTGCCAGCACCTGGACAGGGAGTAACACTGAAGCTTTCTTT.

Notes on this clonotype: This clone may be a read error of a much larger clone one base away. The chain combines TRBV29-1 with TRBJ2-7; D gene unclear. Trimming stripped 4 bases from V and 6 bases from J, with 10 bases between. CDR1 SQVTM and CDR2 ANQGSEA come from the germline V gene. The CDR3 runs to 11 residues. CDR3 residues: CSVVVGCEQYF. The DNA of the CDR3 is TGCAGCGTTGTAGTGGGGTGCGAGCAGTACTTC.

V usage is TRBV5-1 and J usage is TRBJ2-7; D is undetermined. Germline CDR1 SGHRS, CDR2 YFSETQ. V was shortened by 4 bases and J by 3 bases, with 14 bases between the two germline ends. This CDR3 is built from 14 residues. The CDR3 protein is CASSPGASLYEQYF. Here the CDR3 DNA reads TGCGCCAGCAGCCCCGGCGCGTCCCTCTACGAGCAGTACTTC.

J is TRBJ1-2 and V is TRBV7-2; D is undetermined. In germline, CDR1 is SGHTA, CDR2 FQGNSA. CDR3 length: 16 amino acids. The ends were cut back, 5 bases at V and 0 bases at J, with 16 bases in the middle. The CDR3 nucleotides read TGTGCCAGCAGCCAAGATCCGGGAGAAGCTAACTATGGCTACACCTTC. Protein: CASSQDPGEANYGYTF.

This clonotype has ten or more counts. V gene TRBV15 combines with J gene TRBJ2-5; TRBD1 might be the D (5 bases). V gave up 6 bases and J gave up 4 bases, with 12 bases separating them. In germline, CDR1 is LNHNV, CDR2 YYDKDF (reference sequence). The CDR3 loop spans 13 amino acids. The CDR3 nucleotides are TGTGCCACCAGGCAGGGATCGGTAGAGACCCAGTACTTC. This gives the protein CATRQGSVETQYF.

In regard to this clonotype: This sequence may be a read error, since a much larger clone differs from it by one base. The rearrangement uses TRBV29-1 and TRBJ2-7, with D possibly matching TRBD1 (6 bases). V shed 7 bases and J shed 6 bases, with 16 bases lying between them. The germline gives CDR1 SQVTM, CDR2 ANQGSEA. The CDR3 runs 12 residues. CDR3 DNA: TGCAGCGGGGACAAGGGGTCGGGCGAGCAGTACTTC. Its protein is CSGDKGSGEQYF.